The entry below describes one T cell receptor beta chain. This entry comes from a study of T cell changes during pregnancy in multiple sclerosis. This table comes from immunoSEQ multiplex PCR, and its TCRdb copy is limited to in-frame clones, with some not included. The data show 60,000 to 85,000 clones, with roughly 90% seen just once and 1.4% held by the top ten. The clonotype originates from a female donor with multiple sclerosis, enrolled in a pregnancy study. The sample here was peripheral blood, taken in the second trimester of pregnancy.

CDR3 sequence reads: CASSESRATGELFF. DNA for the CDR3: TGTGCCAGCAGTGAATCGAGGGCAACCGGGGAGCTGTTTTTT. The chain uses TRBV6-1 and TRBJ2-2; the D gene is possibly TRBD2 (5 bases). The ends were cut back, 2 bases at V and 5 bases at J, with 9 bases in the middle. Per germline, CDR1 MNHNS and CDR2 SASEGT. The CDR3 length is 14 residues.